Shown below are 9 T cell receptor beta chains from a single sample sequenced in a study of blood T cell repertoires in COVID-19. TCRdb's copy holds only in-frame clones and misses some; the assay was immunoSEQ multiplex PCR. The table lists about 82,000 clones, around four fifths of them singletons. The sequencing sample was made of peripheral blood. These receptor sequences come from an elderly man with active or convalescent COVID-19.

The CDR3 DNA is TGTGCCAGTAGTATGATTCCCAGGGGAGGGGCTGAAGCTTTCTTT. This codes for CASSMIPRGGAEAFF. The J gene is TRBJ1-1, the V gene TRBV19; a possible D gene is TRBD1 (6 bases). CDR3 size: 15 residues. Germline V gene data show CDR1 as LNHDA and CDR2 as SQIVND (reference sequence). The ends were cut back, 3 bases at V and 6 bases at J, with 17 bases in the middle.

This clone came up once. The V call is TRBV15, the J call TRBJ1-5; 9 bases fit TRBD1. J was trimmed by 4 bases and V by 5 bases; bases with no gene match: 6. This CDR3 comprises 15 residues. The V gene's germline CDR1 is LNHNV and CDR2 YYDKDF (reference sequence). DNA for the CDR3: TGTGCCACCAGCGCACAGGGGGCGGTAAATCAGCCCCAGCATTTT. This codes for CATSAQGAVNQPQHF.

This sequence joins TRBV7-2 and TRBJ2-2; tentative D call: TRBD2 (6 bases). CDR3 length: 17 residues. Per the germline V gene, CDR1 is SGHTA and CDR2 is FQGNSA. V lost 2 bases, J lost 4 bases, and 17 bases lay in between. In DNA form, the CDR3 reads TGTGCCAGCAGCTTATCTGTGGGGGGTTTGGGCACCGGGGAGCTGTTTTTT. Translated: CASSLSVGGLGTGELFF.

The CDR3 nucleotides read TGTGCCAGTAGTGAACAGGCGGATCAGCCCCAGCATTTT. The encoded protein is CASSEQADQPQHF. V and J are TRBV19 and TRBJ1-5; TRBD1 is a possible D gene (5 bases). V was pared by 5 bases and J by 5 bases, with 10 bases between. The CDR3 covers 13 residues. From germline, CDR1 is LNHDA and CDR2 SQIVND (reference sequence).

The chain joins TRBV3-1 (or the pseudogene TRBV3-2) to TRBJ2-3; 12 bases line up with TRBD2. Germline trimming cut 3 bases from V and 4 bases from J; bases unmatched to any gene: 8. Germline loops: CDR1 LGHDT, CDR2 YNNKEL (reference sequence). The CDR3 runs to 17 residues. The DNA of the CDR3 is TGTGCCAGCAGCCAGGGTGGGCTAGCGGGGGGGTCAGATACGCAGTATTTT. Its translation: CASSQGGLAGGSDTQYF.

The chain couples TRBV5-5 to TRBJ1-1; a weak D match, TRBD1 (6 bases). Germline V gives CDR1 SGHKS, CDR2 YYEKEE (reference sequence). The length of the CDR3 is 16 residues. V was pared by 0 bases and J by 1 base, with 13 bases between. The DNA for the CDR3 is TGTGCCAGCAGCTTGGGGCAGGGGATGGCGAACACTGAAGCTTTCTTT. Encoded protein: CASSLGQGMANTEAFF.

The chain is built from TRBV11-2 and TRBJ2-7; D is ambiguous. Per germline, CDR1 SGHAT and CDR2 FQNNGV. V was shortened by 3 bases and J by 1 base, with 13 bases between the two germline ends. There are 15 residues in the CDR3. The CDR3 spells CASSFNLGISYEQYV. The CDR3 DNA is TGTGCCAGCAGCTTTAACCTAGGAATATCCTACGAGCAGTACGTC.

This clone appeared a single time. The chain joins TRBV7-9 to TRBJ1-2; D might be TRBD1 (5 bases). From germline, CDR1 is SEHNR and CDR2 FQNEAQ (reference sequence). The CDR3 is 17 residues long. Trimming took off 1 base at V and 4 bases at J, with 19 bases between the two ends. CDR3 coding DNA: TGTGCCAGCAGCTTAGAAGGGCAGGGTCGAATTCTCTATGGCTACACCTTC. It codes for CASSLEGQGRILYGYTF.

The J gene is TRBJ2-2, the V gene TRBV2; TRBD2 agrees at 14 bases. Germline lookup yields CDR1 SNHLY and CDR2 FYNNEI. CDR3 size: 17 residues. V shed 5 bases, J shed 7 bases, and the junction held 9 bases outside the gene matches. The CDR3 is CASSKPGLAGEYGELFF. As DNA, the CDR3 is TGTGCCAGCAGTAAGCCGGGACTAGCGGGAGAATACGGGGAGCTGTTTTTT.